These 6 T cell receptor beta chains share one sample of origin, sequenced in a study of shared clonotypes between healthy human individuals. Data came from immunoSEQ multiplex PCR; TCRdb stores just in-frame clones and leaves some out. This table holds roughly 2.2 million clones, around 93% found once. Sequencing used naive CD4+ T cells from PBMCs. Subset in this sample: CD45RA+ positively selected. The receptor set was obtained from a man younger than 35 in good health. Some clones in this sample may be carry-over from other donors' samples.

The rearrangement uses TRBV7-2 and TRBJ2-1; tentative D call: TRBD1 (5 bases). Germline values: CDR1 SGHTA, CDR2 FQGNSA. Trimming stripped 2 bases from V and 7 bases from J, with 9 bases between. This CDR3 has 13 residues. CDR3: CASSLLQGNEQFF. The CDR3 region has the DNA TGTGCCAGCAGCTTACTCCAGGGAAATGAGCAGTTCTTC.

The V call is TRBV5-6, the J call TRBJ2-7; a possible D gene is TRBD1 (5 bases). V lost 2 bases, J lost 5 bases, and 11 bases lay in between. Germline lookup yields CDR1 SGHDT and CDR2 YYEEEE. This CDR3 comprises 13 residues. CDR3 nucleotides: TGTGCCAGCAGCTTAGGCAGGGCCCACGAGCAGTACTTC. This translates into CASSLGRAHEQYF.

The rearrangement links TRBV7-6 to TRBJ2-3, with a weak D call TRBD2 (5 bases). Looked up from germline, CDR1 is SGHVS and CDR2 is FNYEAQ. Trimming removed 2 bases at V and 4 bases at J, with 7 bases between. The CDR3 has 13 residues. CDR3 residues: CASSLRRADTQYF. The CDR3 nucleotides are TGTGCCAGCAGCTTAAGGCGGGCAGATACGCAGTATTTT.

CDR3 DNA sequence: TGCGCCAGCAGCCAAGTTGGTCAGGCGGCGGCCTCCTACGAGCAGTACTTC. Translated, it gives CASSQVGQAAASYEQYF. The chain links TRBV4-1 to TRBJ2-7; D is uncertain. Trimming removed 1 base at V and 0 bases at J, with 16 bases between. This CDR3 has 17 amino acids. Looked up from germline, CDR1 is MGHRA and CDR2 is YSYEKL.

This chain uses TRBV5-1 with TRBJ2-7, with 7 bases fitting TRBD1. Germline CDR1 reads SGHRS; CDR2 reads YFSETQ. Trimming took 4 bases from V and 0 from J; bases not matched to a gene: 7. There are 15 residues in the CDR3. The CDR3 protein is CASSPRGQTSYEQYF. CDR3 nucleotides: TGCGCCAGCAGCCCCCGGGGACAGACCTCCTACGAGCAGTACTTC. Complete variable domain (other parts from reference TRBV5-1 and TRBJ2-7): KAGVTQTPRYLIKTRGQQVTLSCSPISGHRSVSWYQQTPGQGLQFLFEYFSETQRNKGNFPGRFSGRQFSNSRSEMNVSTLELGDSALYLCASSPRGQTSYEQYFGPGTRLTVT.

V and J are TRBV4-3 and TRBJ2-7; the match to TRBD2 covers 13 bases. Germline CDR1 is LGHNA and CDR2 is YSLEER. The CDR3 is 16 amino acids. The V gene end was trimmed by 1 base and the J gene end by 5 bases; junction bases not matched to a gene: 5. In DNA form, the CDR3 reads TGCGCCAGCAGCCAAGTGGGACTAGCGGGAAAGCACGAGCAGTACTTC. Its translation is CASSQVGLAGKHEQYF.